The T cell receptor (beta chain) described here comes from a study of cytomegalovirus exposure and HLA in healthy donors. Study information: Drawn from HLA-typed donors, about 82 million unique TCRs were held in an early data release. Overall study results and limits: In the analysis, some V segments, TRBV6-2 and TRBV6-3 included, were excluded as indistinguishable. Available immune exposure information covered CMV serostatus only.

A note on this clone: Antigen: not known.

Regarding donors, all were healthy bone marrow donors. In germline, CDR1 is SGHDN, CDR2 FVKESK. V was shortened by 4 bases and J by 6 bases, with 10 bases between the two germline ends. The CDR3 consists of 12 residues. Amplification used 60 Vbeta primers and 13 Jbeta primers. The table came from immunoSEQ multiplex PCR; TCRdb's copy has only in-frame clones and leaves some out. The table has fewer than 150,000 clones, approximately 60% seen once. This rearrangement joins TRBV14 to TRBJ2-7; no reliable D call. The sample comprised PBMCs. The receptor was derived from a human donor in good health. The CDR3 DNA reads TGTGCCAGCAGCCCAAGCGTTGGCGAGCAGTACTTC. This translates into CASSPSVGEQYF.